Each of the 28 T cell receptor beta chains below was sequenced from the same sample in a study of blood T cell repertoires in COVID-19. Profiling relied on immunoSEQ multiplex PCR, and the TCRdb table lists in-frame clones only, not all of them. The repertoire includes 250,000 to 300,000 clones, 85% to 90% of them detected once, and about 4.6% sits in the top ten. What was sequenced was peripheral blood. The receptor source for this set is a man aged 40-49 years with acute or convalescent COVID-19.

This chain connects TRBV9 to TRBJ1-5; a weak D match, TRBD1 (5 bases). Looked up from germline, CDR1 is SGDLS and CDR2 is YYNGEE. V was trimmed by 4 bases and J by 1 base, leaving 12 bases between them. The CDR3 loop spans 15 amino acids. The CDR3 region is CASSPGRGSNQPQHF. The CDR3 DNA reads as TGTGCCAGCAGCCCAGGGAGGGGAAGCAATCAGCCCCAGCATTTT.

The table lists this clone with a count of one. The chain recombines TRBV2 with TRBJ2-1, with D unclear. V was shortened by 6 bases and J by 10 bases, with 16 bases between the two germline ends. Germline-derived CDR1 and CDR2 are SNHLY and FYNNEI. The CDR3 is 13 residues long. The DNA of the CDR3 is TGTGCCAGCAGCCAATTCCCCTCTCTAGAGCAGTTCTTC. Its protein is CASSQFPSLEQFF. The whole variable domain, filled in from reference TRBV2 and TRBJ2-1, reads EPEVTQTPSHQVTQMGQEVILRCVPISNHLYFYWYRQILGQKVEFLVSFYNNEISEKSEIFDDQFSVERPDGSNFTLKIRSTKLEDSAMYFCASSQFPSLEQFFGPGTRLTVL.

The rearrangement links TRBV5-1 to TRBJ1-1; TRBD1 matches 8 bases. J lost 8 bases, V lost 0 bases, and 3 bases had no gene match. Germline assignment: CDR1 SGHRS and CDR2 YFSETQ. CDR3 length: 13 amino acids. DNA for the CDR3: TGCGCCAGCAGCTTGGCCAGGACAGGGGAAGCTTTCTTT. This translates into CASSLARTGEAFF.

The chain carries TRBV4-2 and TRBJ1-2; D call uncertain. CDR3 length: 13 residues. Germline CDR1 and CDR2: LGHNA and YNFKEQ. Between the trimmed V and J ends, which lost 1 base and 7 bases, there was a span of 10 bases. CDR3 sequence reads: CASSQAATGGYTF. In DNA form, the CDR3 reads TGTGCCAGCAGCCAAGCGGCAACGGGTGGCTACACCTTC.

This sequence joins TRBV5-8 and TRBJ1-1; D is ambiguous. Trimming removed 0 bases from V and 4 bases from J, with 7 bases in between. The CDR3 length is 13 residues. CDR1 and CDR2 (germline): SGHTS, YDEGEE. CDR3 bases: TGTGCCAGCAGCTTGGTTCCCAGCACTGAAGCTTTCTTT. Translating gives CASSLVPSTEAFF.

This clone appeared once. The genes are TRBV10-3 and TRBJ1-2; D perhaps matches TRBD1 (5 bases). The CDR3 is 14 residues long. V lost 3 bases to trimming and J lost 5 bases, with 13 bases between them. Germline lookup yields CDR1 ENHRY and CDR2 SYGVKD. The CDR3 loop is CAISDGPAGYGYTF. In DNA, the CDR3 is TGTGCCATCAGTGATGGCCCGGCAGGGTATGGCTACACCTTC.

The chain combines TRBV10-2 with TRBJ2-7; 14 bases are shared with TRBD2. CDR3 length equals 14 residues. The junction had 0 bases not matched to a gene; V was cut back by 6 bases and J by 2 bases. Germline V gene lookup returns CDR1 WSHSY and CDR2 SAAADI. Written as DNA, the CDR3 is TGCGCCAGCAGGGGACTAGCGGGGGCCTACGAGCAGTACTTC. Translated: CASRGLAGAYEQYF.

The chain has TRBV7-2 and TRBJ1-2; maybe TRBD1 (5 bases). Between the trimmed V and J ends, which lost 2 bases and 4 bases, there was a span of 11 bases. The CDR3 runs to 14 residues. CDR1 is SGHTA and CDR2 is FQGNSA in the germline V gene. The CDR3 loop reads CASSLNAGGYGYTF. In DNA form, the CDR3 reads TGTGCCAGCAGCTTAAACGCGGGGGGCTATGGCTACACCTTC.

This chain joins TRBV7-3 and TRBJ2-1, with 7 bases aligning to TRBD2. The CDR3 spans 15 residues. Trimming removed 5 bases from V and 0 bases from J; junction bases left unmatched: 4. Germline V lookup: CDR1 SGHTA, CDR2 FQGTGA. CDR3 in DNA: TGTGCCAGCAGCCCGAGCGGGGTCTCCTACAATGAGCAGTTCTTC. Translated: CASSPSGVSYNEQFF.

The rearrangement joins TRBV11-2 to TRBJ1-1, with D maybe TRBD1 (5 bases). CDR1 is SGHAT, CDR2 FQNNGV, per germline. The CDR3 is made up of 14 amino acids. The ends were cut back, 5 bases at V and 1 base at J, with 11 bases in the middle. In DNA form, the CDR3 reads TGTGCCAGCAGCCCCAGTGGGGCGAACACTGAAGCTTTCTTT. This translates into CASSPSGANTEAFF.

The chain joins TRBV9 to TRBJ2-2; TRBD2 agrees at 7 bases. Per germline, CDR1 SGDLS and CDR2 YYNGEE. The CDR3 sequence is 15 residues long. V lost 1 base to trimming and J lost 4 bases; unmatched junction nucleotides: 4. CDR3: CASSVTGGSTGELFF. The CDR3 DNA follows: TGTGCCAGCAGCGTAACCGGGGGGTCCACCGGGGAGCTGTTTTTT.

The rearrangement uses TRBV19 and TRBJ1-1; 8 bases are a match to TRBD1. Germline V gene sequence: CDR1 LNHDA, CDR2 SQIVND (reference sequence). CDR3 size: 15 residues. After removal of 7 bases from V and 11 bases from J, the junction contained 18 bases not matched to a gene. CDR3 sequence reads: CASTLASRGREQAFF. CDR3 nucleotides: TGTGCCAGTACCCTGGCGAGCAGGGGGCGGGAGCAGGCTTTCTTT.

V gene TRBV7-3 combines with J gene TRBJ1-3; D is possibly TRBD1 (6 bases). CDR3 length: 15 residues. The germline V gene has CDR1 SGHTA and CDR2 FQGTGA. The V end was cut by 5 bases, the J end by 0 bases, with 11 bases between. The CDR3 sequence is CASSPQGPSGNTIYF. CDR3 coding DNA: TGTGCCAGCAGCCCACAGGGCCCCTCTGGAAACACCATATATTTT.

The J gene is TRBJ2-4, the V gene TRBV24-1, with unresolved D. Germline assignment: CDR1 KGHDR and CDR2 SFDVKD. The CDR3 is made up of 16 amino acids. V was trimmed by 2 bases and J by 8 bases, leaving 18 bases between them. CDR3 in amino acids: CATSDSSDLGSDIQYF. The CDR3 DNA sequence: TGTGCCACCAGTGATTCTTCGGATCTCGGGTCCGACATTCAGTACTTC.

This clone was picked up one time. The gene calls are TRBV5-4 and TRBJ2-7; TRBD1 matches at 8 bases. The germline gives CDR1 SGHNT, CDR2 YYREEE (reference sequence). V dropped 4 bases and J dropped 4; count of bases not matched to a gene: 7. This CDR3 is 14 amino acids long. CDR3 sequence: CASSVTGGGYEQYF. The DNA of the CDR3 is TGTGCCAGCAGCGTCACAGGGGGTGGGTACGAGCAGTACTTC.

The chain combines TRBV9 with TRBJ2-2; 9 nucleotides align to TRBD1. Germline CDR1 is SGDLS and CDR2 is YYNGEE. The J segment lost 6 bases and the V segment lost 0 bases, leaving 3 bases of the junction unmatched. The CDR3 totals 15 residues. CDR3 protein: CASSVGDRVAGELFF. The CDR3 nucleotides read TGTGCCAGCAGCGTAGGGGACAGGGTGGCCGGGGAGCTGTTTTTT.

The chain is built from TRBV11-3 and TRBJ1-1; a weak D match, TRBD1 (6 bases). Germline CDR1 is SGHNT and CDR2 is YENEEA. The V end was cut by 5 bases, the J end by 1 base, with 14 bases between. The CDR3 contains 15 residues. CDR3 nucleotides: TGTGCCAGCAGCCCCGGGGGGGCAGGGAACACTGAAGCTTTCTTT. Translated: CASSPGGAGNTEAFF.

The chain's CDR3 is CASSVGSSSGNTIYF. As DNA, the CDR3 is TGTGCCAGCAGCGTAGGTAGCAGCTCTGGAAACACCATATATTTT. This chain joins TRBV9 and TRBJ1-3; D unresolved. CDR3 size: 15 residues. V gave up 0 bases and J gave up 0 bases, with 7 bases separating them. Germline loops: CDR1 SGDLS, CDR2 YYNGEE.

V and J are TRBV10-1 and TRBJ1-1; D not resolved. This CDR3 contains 13 residues. CDR1 and CDR2 from the germline V gene are WNHNN and SYGVQD (reference sequence). V lost 3 bases and J lost 0, with 5 bases in between. CDR3: CASSEIMNTEAFF. The DNA of the CDR3 is TGCGCCAGCAGTGAAATCATGAACACTGAAGCTTTCTTT.

The genes are TRBV23-1 and TRBJ2-7, with 8 bases identical to TRBD1. TRBV23-1 is noted as an ORF with a role that remains uncertain. The CDR3 length is 14 residues. V was clipped by 5 bases and J by 3 bases; unmatched bases: 6. The CDR3 loop reads CASSRTGRFYEQYF. CDR3 sequence (DNA): TGCGCCAGCAGTAGGACAGGGCGATTCTACGAGCAGTACTTC.

The V call is TRBV29-1, the J call TRBJ1-1; 7 nucleotides align to TRBD1. The CDR3 consists of 14 residues. Germline CDR1 is SQVTM and CDR2 is ANQGSEA. Trimming took 5 bases from V and 4 from J; bases not matched to a gene: 10. The CDR3 protein is CSVSAKPGGTEAFF. As DNA, the CDR3 is TGCAGCGTTTCGGCCAAACCAGGGGGCACTGAAGCTTTCTTT.

Points on this clone: At one boundary the junction diverges from the germline segment, which might be a read error. The chain joins TRBV7-8 to TRBJ1-1; the match to TRBD1 covers 9 bases. The CDR3 is 14 residues long. Germline V lookup: CDR1 SGHVS, CDR2 FQNEAQ. The CDR3 loop reads CASTLQGAPTEAFF. DNA of the CDR3: TGTGCCAGCACCTTACAGGGGGCGCCGACTGAAGCTTTCTTT.

The count of this clone is one. The genes are TRBV5-1 and TRBJ2-7; a weak D match, TRBD1 (6 bases). Germline CDR1 is SGHRS and CDR2 is YFSETQ. V gave up 2 bases and J gave up 5 bases, with 14 bases separating them. The CDR3 has 14 residues. The CDR3, as DNA: TGCGCCAGCAGCTTCAGGGGTTATCAGAACGAGCAGTACTTC. This translates into CASSFRGYQNEQYF.

This clone was counted once. Lacking the conserved final phenylalanine or tryptophan, this CDR3 likely reflects a read error. It is unclear where the CDR3 begins or ends on the DNA, so no DNA is shown, and the CDR3 is as TCRdb lists it. The J gene is TRBJ1-2, the V gene TRBV12-3 or TRBV12-4; the DNA was not used to check the table's D call, TRBD1. The CDR3 has 10 residues if both end residues are counted. The CDR3 loop is CASSDRDRRV.

This chain connects TRBV6-7 to TRBJ1-5; D is unresolved. TRBV6-7 is noted as an ORF with a role that remains uncertain. The CDR3 covers 14 residues. Trimming pared 2 bases from V and 4 bases from J, leaving 9 bases between. The CDR3 DNA is TGTGCCAGCAGTTACCCAGGCGGGAATCAGCCCCAGCATTTT. Translated: CASSYPGGNQPQHF.

The gene calls are TRBV2 and TRBJ2-2; 8 bases align to TRBD1. V trimming: 6 bases; J trimming: 4 bases; junction bases outside the gene matches: 7. This CDR3 region has 15 residues. Germline-derived CDR1 and CDR2 are SNHLY and FYNNEI. The CDR3 bases are TGTGCCAGCAGACCCGGACAGGGAGGCACCGGGGAGCTGTTTTTT. It specifies CASRPGQGGTGELFF.

This clone was seen only a few times. The V call is TRBV5-1, the J call TRBJ1-2, with a tentative D call TRBD1 (6 bases). CDR3 size: 13 residues. The V end lost 0 bases, the J end lost 14 bases, and 17 bases lay between the germline ends. The germline gives CDR1 SGHRS, CDR2 YFSETQ. The CDR3: CASSLAGQSLRTF. The CDR3 DNA is TGCGCCAGCAGCTTGGCCGGACAGTCTTTAAGGACCTTC.

This chain joins TRBV21-1 and TRBJ1-5. TRBV21-1 is a documented pseudogene. The CDR3 contains 12 residues. CDR3 DNA sequence: TGTGCCGGACGGGATAGCAATCAGCCCCAGCATTTT. It yields the protein CAGRDSNQPQHF.